This T cell receptor (beta chain) was identified during a study of blood T cells in healthy people across ages. Combining a sample-barcoded 5' primer with a J-beta primer mix, a second PCR ran for roughly 7 to 12 cycles. A single record per CDR3 protein comes from TCRdb applying MiXCR to the 5' RACE reads. The data show some 900,000 distinct CDR3 sequences, around 49% seen once. This clonotype was seen a handful of times. The CDR3 totals 17 residues. Unmatched junction bases numbered 10, after V lost 3 bases and J lost 2 bases. The germline V gene encodes CDR1 MGHRA and CDR2 YSYEKL. The sequenced sample consisted of blood. This chain joins TRBV4-1 and TRBJ2-7; TRBD1 matches at 10 bases. This receptor was identified in a man aged 25-45 years in good health. The CDR3 nucleotides read TGCGCCAGCAGCCAGAGACAGGGGGCGTTATTCCCCTACGAGCAGTACTTC. Translating gives CASSQRQGALFPYEQYF.